This is a list of T cell receptor beta chains from one sample in a study of blood T cell dynamics during melanoma immunotherapy. TCRdb's table, derived via immunoSEQ multiplex PCR, lists solely in-frame clones and lacks some. The table lists some 13,000 clones, about nine tenths of them singletons. The material was blood, obtained from a patient treated with checkpoint blockade. All receptors come from a human donor with melanoma. CDR3s include the opening cysteine and the closing phenylalanine or tryptophan. D genes are given only for firm matches. Only some rows state a clone size, as once, few, many or a class for expanded clones.

>TRBV2|NA|NA|TRBJ2-1
TGTGCCAGCAGAGCCGGGTCCCAGCGGTATGAGCAGTTCTTC
CASRAGSQRYEQFF
>TRBV7-2|TRBD2|NA|TRBJ2-1
TGTGCCAGCAGCTTAGATCCGGGAGGGTCCTACAATGAGCAGTTCTTC
CASSLDPGGSYNEQFF
>TRBV19|TRBD1|NA|TRBJ2-5
TGTGCCAGTAGTCCCCGGGACAGCCAAGAGACCCAGTACTTC
CASSPRDSQETQYF
>TRBV30|NA|few|TRBJ1-2
TGTGCCTGGAGTGTTGTGGCAGGACGCTACACCTTC
CAWSVVAGRYTF
>TRBV12-5|TRBD1|once|TRBJ2-3
TGTGCTAGTGCCCCGGACAGGGGCACAGATACGCAGTATTTT
CASAPDRGTDTQYF
>TRBV2|NA|NA|TRBJ2-3
TGTGCCAGCAGGGAGACGGGCGGGTACCCAGATACGCAGTATTTT
CASRETGGYPDTQYF
>TRBV5-1|TRBD1|NA|TRBJ1-6
TGCGCCAGCAGCTCGGGACAGCTCAATTCACCCCTCCACTTT
CASSSGQLNSPLHF
>TRBV7-3|NA|NA|TRBJ2-1
TGTGCCAGCAGCGCCAAGGGGATTCGGATATACAATGAGCAGTTCTTC
CASSAKGIRIYNEQFF
>TRBV30|NA|once|TRBJ2-7
TGTGCCTGGAGTTCAGGGGACGAGCAGTACTTC
CAWSSGDEQYF
>TRBV27|TRBD2|NA|TRBJ2-3
TGTGCCAGCCGCCCTGGGGCGGGAGGTCGCACAGATACGCAGTATTTT
CASRPGAGGRTDTQYF
>TRBV27|TRBD1|NA|TRBJ2-5
TGTGCCGGCAGTTCCGGACAGGGTGAGACCCAGTACTTC
CAGSSGQGETQYF
>TRBV30|NA|NA|TRBJ2-5
TGTGCCTGGAGTTTCTTTGGTGCAACCCAAGAGACCCAGTACTTC
CAWSFFGATQETQYF
>TRBV5-1|TRBD2|NA|TRBJ2-7
TGCGCCAGCAGCTTGGCAGGACTAGCGCTAGGGGAGTGGAACTTC
CASSLAGLALGEWNF
>TRBV9|NA|NA|TRBJ1-1
TGTGCCAGCAGCGTAGGATCGCGGGACGCTGAAGCTTTCTTT
CASSVGSRDAEAFF
>TRBV5-4|NA|NA|TRBJ2-5
TGTGCCAGCAGCGCGGGTGGAGGAGAAGGGACCCAGTACTTC
CASSAGGGEGTQYF
>TRBV7-6|NA|once|TRBJ1-3
TGTGCCAGCAGCTTAGCGCAAATAGGACAGCTCGTCTCTGGAAACACCATATATTTT
CASSLAQIGQLVSGNTIYF
>TRBV11-2|TRBD2|NA|TRBJ2-3
TGTGCCAGCAGCTTGAGACTAGCGGGAGGGGATACGCAGTATTTT
CASSLRLAGGDTQYF
>TRBV7-8|TRBD1|NA|TRBJ1-4
TGTGCCAGCAGGGAGACAGGGGCGGATGGAAAACTGTTTTTT
CASRETGADGKLFF
>TRBV7-2|TRBD2|NA|TRBJ2-7
TGTGCCAGCAGCTTTACGGGAGGGCCCTACGAGCAGTACTTC
CASSFTGGPYEQYF
>TRBV30|TRBD1|NA|TRBJ2-7
TGTGCCTGGGGGGACAGTACCTACGAGCAGTACTTC
CAWGDSTYEQYF
>TRBV18|NA|NA|TRBJ2-7
TGTGCCAGCTCACCATCACGGGTAAACAACGAGCAGTACTTC
CASSPSRVNNEQYF
>TRBV4-3|TRBD2|once|TRBJ2-1
TGCGCCAGCAGCCAAGATAGCGGGAGAGATGCCGATGAGCAGTTCTTC
CASSQDSGRDADEQFF
>TRBV19|NA|NA|TRBJ2-7
TGTGCCAGCGGAGGGGTAGCGTACGCCTACGAGCAGTACTTC
CASGGVAYAYEQYF
>TRBV5-1|NA|NA|TRBJ1-4
TGCGCCAGCAGCTTGGGAAGGGGTGAAAAACTGTTTTTT
CASSLGRGEKLFF
>TRBV7-2|TRBD2|NA|TRBJ2-1
TGTGCCAGCAGCCCTCGACTAGCGGGAGCCTACAATGAGCAGTTCTTC
CASSPRLAGAYNEQFF
>TRBV21-1|NA|NA|TRBJ2-7
TGTGCCAGCAGCAACCCACAGAACTCCTACGAGCAGTACTTC
CASSNPQNSYEQYF
>TRBV29-1|TRBD1|NA|TRBJ1-5
TGCAGGGACAGGGTTAGGTGCAGCAATCAGCCCCAGCATTTT
CRDRVRCSNQPQHF
>TRBV10-3|NA|NA|TRBJ2-3
TGTGCCATCCTGGGGGACACCTGGCCCCGGGATACGCAGTATTTT
CAILGDTWPRDTQYF